This T cell receptor beta chain originates from a study of cytomegalovirus exposure and HLA in healthy donors (dated by TCRdb to about 2017). Concerning the study at large: According to an earlier analysis of a few hundred of the donors, some 180 million T cells yielded some 110 million unique TCR beta sequences and approximately 300 Gb of sequence data. An early release that covered fewer than 800 HLA-typed donors contained around 300 gigabases of sequencing data and 80 million or so unique TCR sequences. Among the approximately 400 genotyped donors, 75% to 90% belonged to the genetic ancestry cluster associated with self-reported Caucasian donors. The study was designed to test whether signatures of past pathogen exposure could be identified by cataloging public T cell receptors. The T cell repertoires of around 670 subjects were profiled by immunosequencing and related to cytomegalovirus serostatus. A separate validation cohort of roughly 130 different subjects was used in addition to the roughly 620-subject first cohort. To predict cytomegalovirus infection status, the study brought together high-throughput TCR immunosequencing, statistical association of individual TCRs with disease status, and machine learning. To study patterns of TCR occurrence, a later analysis re-analyzed previously published TCR beta repertoires from 700 or so donors and added high-resolution HLA genotyping. Rather than using new phenotypic data, the later analysis identified candidate immune exposures from TCR beta sequences and from how often those sequences occurred across donors. An earlier analysis of some 600 of the donors applied high-throughput TCR beta sequencing to assess whether each TCR beta V gene segment acted as functional or pseudogenic. Alongside the repertoire data, information on donor age, sex, ethnicity and CMV serostatus was compiled. A later genetic analysis used genome-wide SNP genotypes for about three fifths of the 666 donors, treating that subset as a discovery cohort. All discovery cohort repertoires had been generated using a single sequencing platform. Class I and class II HLA loci were covered by the typing at four-digit resolution. The number of donors typed differed by locus, with about 629-630 for A, B, C, DRB1 and DQB1, roughly 520 for DQA1, 600 to 610 for DPA1, and some 450 for DPB1. Because of strong linkage in the cohort, five DR-DQ haplotypes were treated as single units for association and clustering. Among 300 to 500 genotyped donors of the cohort, an average of approximately 200,000 unique TCR beta nucleotide sequences was sequenced per donor, of which about 19% were non-productive.

Comment on this clone: Its antigen is not yet known. One end of the junction is discordant with germline, which a read error may explain.

Library construction relied on the immunoSEQ multiplex PCR assay. The multiplex PCR relied on a mix of 60 forward primers for TCR Vbeta segments and 13 reverse primers for TCR Jbeta segments. A multiplex PCR assay on genomic DNA amplified the CDR3 region of rearranged TCR beta genes. The Illumina HiSeq System was used to sequence the amplified TCR beta libraries as 87-base-pair reads. The study's processing was this. A later analysis counted 65 million to 90 million unique TCR beta chains across the 550 to 700 repertoires, and around 12 million of these chains were shared by at least two donors. Raw reads were error-corrected and collapsed into unique sequences with a nearest-neighbor algorithm that merged closely related sequences to remove PCR and sequencing errors. CDR3 sequences were aligned to IMGT reference sequences to assign V, D and J gene segments. For a sequence to be retained, a match of at least six nucleotides to both a V gene segment and a J gene segment was required. A rearrangement counted as productive if the CDR3 had no stop codons and remained in frame with V and J, and every other rearrangement counted as non-productive. CDR3 was defined according to IMGT convention as the region running from the second conserved V-encoded cysteine to the conserved J-encoded phenylalanine. The earlier analysis of about 570 of the donors excluded any sequence lacking an unambiguous match to a single V gene segment. In an earlier analysis of about 590 of the donors, a V segment was called functional when productive rearrangements were above 56.7%, and segregating when the standard deviation between donors exceeded 5%. A statistical classification framework was built to diagnose cytomegalovirus status from the catalog of TCR beta chain sequences. V and J gene assignment, in a later analysis, came from comparing TCR nucleotide sequences with IMGT/GENE-DB human TR gene sequences. Using the TCRdist pipeline, a later analysis assigned CDR3 sequences along with most-parsimonious VDJ recombination scenarios. In a later analysis, each TCR beta chain was defined by its CDR3 amino acid sequence together with its V-gene family, and reads lacking a unique V-gene family were excluded. In a later analysis, 500 to 650 highly shared, low-generation-probability nucleotide sequences were removed to address suspected cross-contamination and a sequencing artifact. In a later analysis, a clonal expansion index for each public chain was calculated from normalized within-repertoire ranks of inferred template counts. Generation probabilities in a later analysis came from a VDJ recombination model fitted to out-of-frame rearrangements, and those results were checked against IGoR. In a later analysis, TCR-TCR, TCR-HLA and TCR-CMV co-occurrence was scored with hypergeometric tests, and a repertoire-size bias correction was applied to TCR pairs. In a later analysis, false discovery rates were estimated by permuting HLA or CMV assignments 20 times. In a later analysis, co-occurring TCRs were grouped with DBSCAN, and TCRdist sequence similarity was added when clustering was performed within HLA-allele-positive subsets. Co-occurrence clustering excluded repertoires with fewer than 30,000 or more than 120,000 public chains, plus five with anomalous nucleotide sharing. The table was pulled from immuneACCESS by TCRdb, which kept in-frame rearrangements only. Such tables lose some clones; where checked, under half of the loss comes from unresolved V genes, and the rest has no known cause. The V and J calls and the clone size are those of that table, but D and trimming were determined from the DNA. Here the sample has 150,000 to 200,000 clones; roughly 80% occur a single time. The ten largest account for about 9.7% of the sample.

The cohort comprised under 700 healthy bone marrow donors. Cohort members were all nominally healthy when sampled, although unrecorded immune exposures were likely present. The donor tested CMV seropositive, placing the donor among the 250 to 350 seropositive members of the cohort. Every donor gave a peripheral blood sample, and the peripheral blood mononuclear cells from that sample were used for TCR beta sequencing. The Qiagen DNeasy Blood Extraction Kit was used to extract genomic DNA from the blood cell samples. Broader findings and caveats from the paper: According to a later analysis, TCR association rates differed among HLA loci, with DRB1 alleles showing the most associated TCRs and HLA-C alleles showing the fewest. Compared with the roughly 710-donor mean, donors in an Asian-associated ancestry cluster had fewer N-insertions in productive TCRs, according to a later genetic analysis. The authors suggested that the approach could potentially be generalized to other disease states and immunological phenotypes. An earlier analysis of several hundred of the donors showed that most TCR beta V segments appeared in productive rearrangements either about 90% or about 30% of the time, which broadly matched IMGT annotations. This cohort had only TCR beta chains sequenced, and the lack of alpha or paired-chain data limited which features could be detected. A later analysis reported that several top co-occurrence clusters appeared linked to parvovirus B19, influenza, CMV and Epstein-Barr virus. Across donors, most TCR sequences were observed very rarely, whereas some public TCRs were present in many individuals. About 17 rarely observed V segments, including chromosome 9 orphons, were excluded from the earlier analysis of 550 to 700 of the donors because counts were too low. Strong co-occurrence of HLA alleles, especially DR and DQ, made assigning TCR associations to individual alleles difficult. A later analysis associated 16,951 TCR beta sequences with specific HLA alleles at a false discovery rate of 0.05. The presence/absence analyses assumed that sequencing depth was roughly uniform across donors, and that assumption may not be true. A total of fewer than 200 TCR beta chains were listed by the study as associated with cytomegalovirus. The sequencing pipeline was judged likely to have produced a cluster of highly shared sequence variants as a technical artifact. Compared with equally common non-associated chains, HLA-associated TCR beta chains in a later analysis were more clonally expanded and had lower generation probabilities. The classifier was reported to diagnose cytomegalovirus status with high specificity and sensitivity in both the original and validation cohorts. CMV serostatus was the only immune exposure information available for the cohort. In vitro tests confirmed that a few of the cytomegalovirus-associated TCR beta chains recognize cytomegalovirus antigens. Most CMV-associated TCR beta chains appeared to be HLA-restricted in a later analysis, and the HLA associations seemed to be driven largely by CMV exposure. A further reported finding was that TCR beta sequences accurately predicted the HLA-A and HLA-B alleles for most subjects in the first cohort. In a later genetic analysis, a missense DCLRE1C variant was associated with V-gene and J-gene trimming of TCR beta chains, and the association was replicated in an independent cohort. Because HLA typing was unavailable for some donors at each locus, only the typed subset was used in association tests. Linkage disequilibrium might explain the correlated functional status among segregating V segments, but an unknown experimental factor could not be excluded.

The sequence was collected from a man in his late teens or twenties in good health and CMV-seropositive. Sequences were obtained from PBMCs.

The bases read TGTGCCAGAAGCTTAGGACAGGGGGGGAGTACTGAAGCTTTCTTT. Its translation reads: CARSLGQGGSTEAFF. The rearranged segments are TRBV5-4 and TRBJ1-1, and 10 junction bases match TRBD1. CDR1 and CDR2 (SGHNT, YYREEE) derive from the germline V gene (reference sequence). The CDR3 has 15 amino acids, counting the end cysteine and phenylalanine. The entry retains the CDR3 DNA only, 45 bases that are in frame from base 1.